This is a list of T cell receptor beta chains from one sample in a study of immune evolution from preneoplasia to lung adenocarcinoma. The assay was immunoSEQ multiplex PCR, and TCRdb's table has in-frame clones only and misses some. This table has approximately 6,500 clones, roughly 85% appearing once. Sequenced material: FFPE minimally invasive lung adenocarcinoma tissue. The receptors were gathered from a person aged 45-69 years with lung adenocarcinoma. Each CDR3 is given with its conserved first and last residue. The D gene is left open where the match is weak.

J gene: TRBJ2-3; D gene: .; V gene: TRBV10-3; CDR3 DNA: TGTGCCATCAGTGATGGTACAGCTACAGATACGCAGTATTTT; CDR3 protein: CAISDGTATDTQYF
J gene: TRBJ1-5; D gene: .; V gene: TRBV9; CDR3 DNA: TGTGCCAGCAGCGTAGCCGGAATTAGCAATCAGCCCCAGCATTTT; CDR3 protein: CASSVAGISNQPQHF
J gene: TRBJ2-1; D gene: .; V gene: TRBV5-1; CDR3 DNA: TGCGCCAGCAGTTACTCCGGGACTGACAATGAGCAGTTCTTC; CDR3 protein: CASSYSGTDNEQFF
J gene: TRBJ2-7; D gene: .; V gene: TRBV5-4; CDR3 DNA: TGTGCCAGCAGCTTGGGGGGATACGAGCAGTACTTC; CDR3 protein: CASSLGGYEQYF
J gene: TRBJ2-5; D gene: TRBD2; V gene: TRBV11-2; CDR3 DNA: TGTGCCAGCAGCCAAGGGGCGGGAGGGCCCCAGGAGACCCAGTACTTC; CDR3 protein: CASSQGAGGPQETQYF
J gene: TRBJ2-7; D gene: .; V gene: TRBV28; CDR3 DNA: TGTGCCAGCAGCTTGTGGAACTACGAGCAGTACTTC; CDR3 protein: CASSLWNYEQYF
J gene: TRBJ2-7; D gene: .; V gene: TRBV11-2; CDR3 DNA: TGTGCCAGCAGCTTAGTGGGATACGAGCAGTACTTC; CDR3 protein: CASSLVGYEQYF
J gene: TRBJ2-7; D gene: TRBD1; V gene: TRBV6-6; CDR3 DNA: TGTGCCAGCAGTAAGGGACAGGGTAGCTCCTACGAGCAGTACTTC; CDR3 protein: CASSKGQGSSYEQYF
J gene: TRBJ2-1; D gene: .; V gene: TRBV7-2; CDR3 DNA: TGTGCCAGCAGCCCCGGAGAAGCGTCCTACAATGAGCAGTTCTTC; CDR3 protein: CASSPGEASYNEQFF
J gene: TRBJ1-1; D gene: .; V gene: TRBV11-2; CDR3 DNA: TGTGCCAGCAGCTTAAGAGACATTTCGGCCGCGGGTAACACTGAAGCTTTCTTT; CDR3 protein: CASSLRDISAAGNTEAFF
J gene: TRBJ2-5; D gene: .; V gene: TRBV7-2; CDR3 DNA: TGTGCCAGCAGTCACCCCTACGAGACCCAGTACTTC; CDR3 protein: CASSHPYETQYF